This T cell receptor (beta chain) was observed in a study of PD-L1 blockade in urothelial cancer. Whole-study context: Atezolizumab (1,200 mg intravenously every 3 weeks) began around 2014 for patients. Individuals in the cohort had been given 0 to 3 earlier chemotherapy regimens.

Method: immunoSEQ multiplex PCR; TCRdb's copy keeps in-frame clones and lacks some. The data contain around 66,000 clones, about nine tenths of them seen just once; the ten biggest clones take up over 9%. The CDR3 totals 13 residues. CDR1 is LNHDA and CDR2 is SQIVND in the germline V gene (reference sequence). V lost 6 bases, J lost 4 bases, and 2 bases stayed unmatched. The time point is: peripheral blood 6 weeks after treatment start. Each patient's cancer was a locally advanced or metastatic urothelial carcinoma. Here the sequenced sample was PBMCs, taken around atezolizumab (anti-PD-L1) treatment. V gene TRBV19 combines with J gene TRBJ2-5, with 10 bases that match TRBD2. The sequence derives from a man between 60 and 75 years old with urothelial cancer. This CDR3 is CASSRLAGETQYF. The CDR3 coding sequence is TGTGCCAGTAGCAGACTAGCGGGAGAGACCCAGTACTTC.